This TCR beta chain emerged from a study of OX40 agonist ivuxolimab in advanced cancers. Method: immunoSEQ multiplex PCR; TCRdb's copy keeps in-frame clones and lacks some. The repertoire holds over 20,000 clones, with 86% as singletons. From germline, CDR1 is SGHAT and CDR2 FQDESV (reference sequence). The trim removed 7 bases at V and 5 bases at J, leaving 9 bases unmatched. The CDR3 spans 15 residues. The sequencing used CD4+ or CD8+ T cells sorted from blood, collected in a trial of the OX40 agonist ivuxolimab. The genes are TRBV11-1 and TRBJ2-7; 12 bases are a match to TRBD1. The clonotype originates from an adult with an advanced solid tumor such as melanoma, head and neck, liver or kidney cancer. CDR3 residues: CASIGPGQGAHEQYF. In DNA, the CDR3 is TGTGCCAGCATCGGCCCGGGACAGGGGGCCCACGAGCAGTACTTC.